Following are 27 T cell receptor beta chains from one sample sequenced in a study of T cell responses to AZD1222 COVID-19 vaccine. Only in-frame clones appear in the TCRdb table, and some are missing; sequencing was by immunoSEQ multiplex PCR. In the table there are 150,000 to 180,000 clones, more than 75% of which are singletons. Sequenced here: peripheral blood, sampled 28 days after the second AZD1222 dose. These receptors were obtained from an adult who received the AZD1222 COVID-19 vaccine.

V is TRBV6-2 or TRBV6-3 and J is TRBJ1-1; tentative D call: TRBD1 (6 bases). The CDR3 runs 13 residues. V shed 5 bases and J shed 6 bases, with 13 bases lying between them. The germline V gene encodes CDR1 MNHEY and CDR2 SVGEGT. The CDR3 region is CASSVANRAEAFF. The CDR3, as DNA: TGTGCCAGCAGTGTGGCGAACAGGGCTGAAGCTTTCTTT.

This rearrangement joins TRBV28 to TRBJ2-7, with 7 positions matching TRBD1. The trim removed 5 bases at V and 7 bases at J, leaving 11 bases unmatched. Germline V CDR1 and CDR2: MDHEN, SYDVKM. The CDR3 is 14 amino acids. CDR3 protein: CASSMGQYLREQYF. DNA of the CDR3: TGTGCCAGCAGTATGGGACAGTACCTACGGGAGCAGTACTTC.

The rearrangement uses TRBV28 and TRBJ1-5; a weak D match, TRBD1 (5 bases). Per germline, CDR1 MDHEN and CDR2 SYDVKM. Trimming shortened V by 6 bases and J by 1 base, and 16 bases separated the two germline ends. This CDR3 is 16 amino acids long. The CDR3 nucleotides read TGTGCCAGCAGGAATTACAAGGGGTCCAGCAATCAGCCCCAGCATTTT. Its protein product is CASRNYKGSSNQPQHF.

The chain combines TRBV19 with TRBJ2-7; D remains ambiguous. V lost 4 bases and J lost 0, with 10 bases in between. CDR1 and CDR2 from the germline V gene are LNHDA and SQIVND (reference sequence). This CDR3 is built from 14 residues. CDR3 amino acids: CASSRRYSSYEQYF. The CDR3 DNA is TGTGCCAGTAGTAGGCGGTATAGCTCCTACGAGCAGTACTTC.

The rearrangement uses TRBV10-3 and TRBJ1-1, with D tentatively TRBD1 (5 bases). Germline V gene sequence: CDR1 ENHRY, CDR2 SYGVKD. The V gene lost 3 bases and the J gene lost 6 bases, with 8 bases spanning the gap. This CDR3 is 12 amino acids long. Written as DNA, the CDR3 is TGTGCCATCAGTGATATGGGGGCTGAAGCTTTCTTT. As protein: CAISDMGAEAFF.

The chain is built from TRBV29-1 and TRBJ1-2; tentative D call: TRBD1 (6 bases). CDR1 is SQVTM, CDR2 ANQGSEA, per germline. CDR3 length: 14 residues. V was clipped by 7 bases and J by 4 bases, with 19 bases between them. CDR3 in DNA: TGCAGCGCGGCCCCGGGACAAGGATTCTATGGCTACACCTTC. This sequence encodes CSAAPGQGFYGYTF.

V and J are TRBV5-4 and TRBJ2-5; either TRBD1 or TRBD2 may fit D (6 bases each). This CDR3 is 15 amino acids long. The V and J ends lost 6 bases and 5 bases respectively, with 20 bases between them. CDR1 SGHNT and CDR2 YYREEE come from the germline V gene (reference sequence). This chain's CDR3 is CASTTGGRGEETQYF. In DNA, the CDR3 is TGTGCCAGCACCACCGGGGGCAGGGGAGAGGAGACCCAGTACTTC.

CDR3 nucleotide sequence: TGTGCCAGCCCGGAGGCGGGGATATGCACAGATACGCAGTATTTT. This sequence encodes CASPEAGICTDTQYF. The V gene is TRBV6-4, the J gene TRBJ2-3; maybe TRBD2 (6 bases). CDR1 is MRHNA and CDR2 is SNTAGT in the germline V gene. The CDR3 loop spans 15 amino acids. V lost 8 bases and J 1 base, leaving 16 bases between the germline ends.

The chain is built from TRBV27 and TRBJ1-2, with a weak D call TRBD1 (6 bases). The CDR3 covers 12 residues. The germline V and J ends were trimmed by 5 bases and 5 bases, with 9 bases remaining between them. Germline CDR1 MNHEY, CDR2 SMNVEV (reference sequence). CDR3 DNA sequence: TGTGCCAGCAGTGGACAGTATTATGGCTACACCTTC. Encoded protein: CASSGQYYGYTF.

This clone occurred a few times. The rearrangement uses TRBV7-6 and TRBJ1-6; 9 nucleotides agree with TRBD1. The V gene end was trimmed by 5 bases and the J gene end by 7 bases; junction bases not matched to a gene: 6. CDR3 length: 15 amino acids. Looked up from germline, CDR1 is SGHVS and CDR2 is FNYEAQ. Here the CDR3 DNA reads TGTGCCAGCAGCGAACAGGGACAGGGAAATTCACCCCTCCACTTT. Translated: CASSEQGQGNSPLHF.

The chain joins TRBV7-2 to TRBJ1-1; no clear D. V was shortened by 3 bases and J by 1 base, with 6 bases between the two germline ends. CDR1 and CDR2 (germline): SGHTA, FQGNSA. The CDR3 has 13 residues. CDR3 nucleotide sequence: TGTGCCAGCAGCTTTGGCGGGAACACTGAAGCTTTCTTT. Amino acids: CASSFGGNTEAFF.

This clone was seen a single time. The chain employs TRBV5-4 and TRBJ2-5; perhaps TRBD2 as D (6 bases). Looked up from germline, CDR1 is SGHNT and CDR2 is YYREEE (reference sequence). The CDR3 loop spans 17 amino acids. Trimming removed 4 bases from V and 5 bases from J, with 24 bases in between. This CDR3 reads CASSRASSATLGETQYF. The CDR3 region has the DNA TGTGCCAGCAGCCGGGCCTCTAGCGCAACCCTAGGGGAGACCCAGTACTTC.

The chain couples TRBV28 to TRBJ1-5; D is unclear. This CDR3 region has 14 residues. CDR1 and CDR2 from the germline V gene are MDHEN and SYDVKM. V lost 6 bases to trimming and J lost 2 bases, with 11 bases between them. CDR3 amino acids: CASSQLSGNQPQHF. The CDR3 DNA sequence: TGTGCCAGCAGCCAGCTAAGCGGCAATCAGCCCCAGCATTTT.

The V and J genes are TRBV6-2 or TRBV6-3 and TRBJ2-2; 7 nucleotides agree with TRBD1. The CDR3 length is 15 residues. CDR1 is MNHEY, CDR2 SVGEGT, per germline. The J segment lost 6 bases and the V segment lost 2 bases, leaving 6 bases of the junction unmatched. The CDR3 protein is CASSYRGLNSGELFF. DNA of the CDR3: TGTGCCAGCAGTTACAGGGGGCTCAACTCCGGGGAGCTGTTTTTT.

The V gene is TRBV19, the J gene TRBJ2-7; D is perhaps TRBD1 or TRBD2 (5 bases each). Trimming cost V 5 bases and J 3 bases, with 17 bases left between them. The CDR3 loop spans 15 amino acids. Looked up from germline, CDR1 is LNHDA and CDR2 is SQIVND (reference sequence). The CDR3 DNA reads as TGTGCCAGTAGTTCCGACCCAGGGACCCACTACGAGCAGTACTTC. It yields the protein CASSSDPGTHYEQYF. Using reference TRBV19 and TRBJ2-7 for the parts outside the CDR3, the full variable domain is DGGITQSPKYLFRKEGQNVTLSCEQNLNHDAMYWYRQDPGQGLRLIYYSQIVNDFQKGDIAEGYSVSREKKESFPLTVTSAQKNPTAFYLCASSSDPGTHYEQYFGPGTRLTVT.

The chain carries TRBV6-6 and TRBJ2-5; perhaps D is TRBD1 or TRBD2 (6 bases each). Trimming pared 0 bases from V and 5 bases from J, leaving 10 bases between. CDR3 length: 14 residues. Germline V gene sequence: CDR1 MNHNY, CDR2 SVGAGI (reference sequence). CDR3 nucleotides: TGTGCCAGCAGTTACTCTGGGGGGCAGGAGACCCAGTACTTC. This sequence encodes CASSYSGGQETQYF.

The rearrangement links TRBV27 to TRBJ1-5; 7 positions agree with TRBD1. The CDR3 loop spans 14 amino acids. The germline gives CDR1 MNHEY, CDR2 SMNVEV (reference sequence). After removal of 5 bases from V and 1 base from J, the junction contained 2 bases not matched to a gene. The CDR3 coding sequence is TGTGCCAGCAGTCTGACAGGGAGCAATCAGCCCCAGCATTTT. This encodes CASSLTGSNQPQHF.

This chain links TRBV28 with TRBJ1-2; 10 bases are a match to TRBD1. V shed 6 bases, J shed 7 bases, and the junction held 8 bases outside the gene matches. CDR1 MDHEN and CDR2 SYDVKM come from the germline V gene. The CDR3 extends over 14 amino acids. The CDR3 DNA sequence: TGTGCCAGCAGATTGACAGGGGGCGTAGGTGGCTACACCTTC. The encoded protein is CASRLTGGVGGYTF.

This clone appeared once. The chain's CDR3 is CATRTPNYGYTF. CDR3 bases: TGTGCCACGAGGACACCCAACTATGGCTACACCTTC. This rearrangement joins TRBV19 to TRBJ1-2, with a weak D call TRBD1 (5 bases). The CDR3 runs to 12 residues. CDR1 is LNHDA, CDR2 SQIVND, per germline (reference sequence). Trimming stripped 10 bases from V and 2 bases from J, with 11 bases between.

The chain is built from TRBV28 and TRBJ1-5; TRBD1 aligns across 7 bases. The CDR3 loop spans 14 amino acids. Germline CDR1 MDHEN, CDR2 SYDVKM. The ends lost 1 base at V and 14 bases at J; junction bases unmatched: 11. The CDR3 here is CASSLLAGGPPEHF. The CDR3, as DNA: TGTGCCAGCAGTTTATTGGCAGGGGGACCCCCTGAGCATTTT.

The chain carries TRBV9 and TRBJ2-2; D is uncertain. CDR1 is SGDLS, CDR2 YYNGEE, per germline. This CDR3 has 13 amino acids. The germline V and J ends were trimmed by 3 bases and 8 bases, with 11 bases remaining between them. The CDR3 loop reads CASSAVLEGELFF. CDR3 nucleotide sequence: TGTGCCAGCAGCGCCGTCCTGGAGGGGGAGCTGTTTTTT.

The chain employs TRBV7-9 and TRBJ2-7, with D tentatively TRBD1 (6 bases). Between the trimmed V and J ends, which lost 3 bases and 5 bases, there was a span of 14 bases. This CDR3 contains 14 residues. Per germline, CDR1 SEHNR and CDR2 FQNEAQ (reference sequence). For the CDR3, the DNA is TGTGCCAGCAGCTTTTATTCGCAGGGGAACGAGCAGTACTTC. Amino acids: CASSFYSQGNEQYF.

The V call is TRBV27, the J call TRBJ1-5; D not certain. The CDR3 extends over 14 amino acids. The germline V and J ends were trimmed by 3 bases and 6 bases, with 12 bases remaining between them. Germline CDR1 and CDR2: MNHEY and SMNVEV (reference sequence). This CDR3 is CASSFGQTSQPQHF. DNA of the CDR3: TGTGCCAGCAGTTTCGGCCAGACCAGTCAGCCCCAGCATTTT.

The chain carries TRBV2 and TRBJ1-2; D not certain. In germline, CDR1 is SNHLY, CDR2 FYNNEI. This CDR3 comprises 15 residues. Trimming removed 7 bases at V and 8 bases at J, with 23 bases between. CDR3 in amino acids: CASNVLASTQRGYTF. The CDR3 region has the DNA TGTGCCAGCAATGTTTTAGCTTCGACCCAACGGGGCTACACCTTC. Variable domain in full (rest from reference TRBV2 and TRBJ1-2): EPEVTQTPSHQVTQMGQEVILRCVPISNHLYFYWYRQILGQKVEFLVSFYNNEISEKSEIFDDQFSVERPDGSNFTLKIRSTKLEDSAMYFCASNVLASTQRGYTFGSGTRLTVV.

The J gene is TRBJ2-7, the V gene TRBV7-2, with 7 bases matching TRBD2. Losses at the gene ends were 4 bases for V and 3 bases for J; bases not matched to a gene: 9. This CDR3 region has 15 residues. Germline loops: CDR1 SGHTA, CDR2 FQGNSA. DNA of the CDR3: TGTGCCAGCAGCTCCCAGGGAGGGCTTAGCTACGAGCAGTACTTC. Its translation: CASSSQGGLSYEQYF.

This clone was observed a handful of times. The CDR3 region is CASSTGQGGIEELFF. The CDR3 coding sequence is TGTGCCAGCAGCACCGGACAGGGCGGCATAGAGGAACTGTTTTTT. The chain employs TRBV7-9 and TRBJ1-4; 8 bases are shared with TRBD1. This CDR3 comprises 15 residues. Unmatched junction bases numbered 14, after V lost 5 bases and J lost 12 bases. Germline lookup yields CDR1 SEHNR and CDR2 FQNEAQ (reference sequence).

The chain combines TRBV3-1 (or the pseudogene TRBV3-2) with TRBJ2-7; 13 nucleotides align to TRBD2. V was pared by 8 bases and J by 7 bases, with 5 bases of the junction left unmatched. This CDR3 is 13 amino acids long. Germline CDR1 reads LGHDT; CDR2 reads YNNKEL (reference sequence). CDR3 amino acids: CASGTSGTGEQYF. The CDR3 bases are TGTGCCAGCGGGACTAGCGGGACTGGGGAGCAGTACTTC.